A single sample is the source of the 26 T cell receptor beta chains below, sequenced in a study of blood T cell repertoires in COVID-19. Assay: immunoSEQ multiplex PCR; the TCRdb copy retains only in-frame clones and omits some. The sample yields 310,000 or so clones, approximately 88% seen once. The sample taken for sequencing was peripheral blood. Every receptor here comes from a woman aged 45-65 years with active or convalescent COVID-19.

The rearrangement uses TRBV18 and TRBJ2-5; 7 bases map to TRBD1. Losses at the gene ends were 3 bases for V and 5 bases for J; bases not matched to a gene: 3. The CDR3 is 13 amino acids. Per the germline V gene, CDR1 is KGHSH and CDR2 is LQKENI. In DNA form, the CDR3 reads TGTGCCAGCTCACCTCCGACAGGGGAGACCCAGTACTTC. Translation gives CASSPPTGETQYF.

This chain uses TRBV10-1 with TRBJ2-5, with 10 bases lining up with TRBD2. This CDR3 has 17 amino acids. Germline values: CDR1 WNHNN, CDR2 SYGVQD (reference sequence). With V trimmed by 3 bases and J by 2 bases, 9 bases remained unmatched. CDR3 residues: CASSELGVAGGQETQYF. As DNA, the CDR3 is TGCGCCAGCAGTGAATTAGGGGTAGCGGGGGGACAAGAGACCCAGTACTTC.

This clone has only one observation. The rearrangement uses TRBV19 and TRBJ2-1; the D is unclear. This CDR3 has 16 amino acids. Germline values: CDR1 LNHDA, CDR2 SQIVND (reference sequence). Trimming removed 3 bases from V and 0 bases from J, with 12 bases in between. In nucleotides, the CDR3 is TGTGCCAGTAGTATCGAGGCCTACTTCTCCTACAATGAGCAGTTCTTC. This translates into CASSIEAYFSYNEQFF.

The rearrangement uses TRBV28 and TRBJ1-1, with 8 bases that match TRBD1. The junction had 13 bases not matched to a gene; V was cut back by 4 bases and J by 3 bases. The V gene's germline CDR1 is MDHEN and CDR2 SYDVKM. CDR3 length: 17 residues. The CDR3 loop reads CASSSPRGGQGHTEAFF. For the CDR3, the DNA is TGTGCCAGCAGTTCCCCCCGCGGTGGACAGGGCCACACTGAAGCTTTCTTT.

This chain joins TRBV6-6 and TRBJ2-2; TRBD1 matches at 8 bases. V shed 5 bases and J 5 bases; nucleotides not matched to a gene: 10. The germline V gene has CDR1 MNHNY and CDR2 SVGAGI (reference sequence). CDR3 length equals 16 residues. The CDR3 here is CASSPNTDRVTGELFF. CDR3 bases: TGTGCCAGCAGTCCAAATACGGACAGGGTTACCGGGGAGCTGTTTTTT.

This clone has more than one count but fewer than ten. The CDR3 sequence is CASSRGGLNYGYTF. As DNA, the CDR3 is TGTGCCAGCAGCCGAGGGGGCCTTAACTATGGCTACACCTTC. J is TRBJ1-2 and V is TRBV5-4; 7 positions match TRBD1. The ends lost 4 bases at V and 1 base at J; junction bases unmatched: 4. Germline CDR1 reads SGHNT; CDR2 reads YYREEE (reference sequence). CDR3 size: 14 residues. The full variable domain, with the rest looked up from reference TRBV5-4 and TRBJ1-2, is ETGVTQSPTHLIKTRGQQVTLRCSSQSGHNTVSWYQQALGQGPQFIFQYYREEENGRGNFPPRFSGLQFPNYSSELNVNALELDDSALYLCASSRGGLNYGYTFGSGTRLTVV.

V usage is TRBV6-5 and J usage is TRBJ2-7; 11 bases line up with TRBD1. CDR1 MNHEY and CDR2 SVGAGI come from the germline V gene. The CDR3 sequence is 13 residues long. V trimming: 6 bases; J trimming: 3 bases; junction bases outside the gene matches: 1. The CDR3 spells CASRGQGVYEQYF. Written as DNA, the CDR3 is TGTGCCAGCAGGGGACAGGGGGTCTACGAGCAGTACTTC.

This clone was counted a single time. The chain uses TRBV13 and TRBJ2-3; tentative D call: TRBD1 (6 bases). Deletions cut 5 bases from V and 6 bases from J, with 15 bases between. CDR1 and CDR2 (germline): PRHDT, FYEKMQ (reference sequence). This CDR3 region has 14 residues. The CDR3: CASSPRGTPDTQYF. The CDR3 region has the DNA TGTGCCAGCAGCCCGAGGGGGACACCCGATACGCAGTATTTT.

The genes are TRBV12-3 or TRBV12-4 and TRBJ2-7, with D unresolved. The CDR3 totals 13 residues. With 7 bases removed from V and 6 bases from J, the gap between germline ends came to 16 bases. CDR3 DNA: TGTGCCAGCACCCAGGCCTTGTTGAGCGAGCAGTACTTC. Translation gives CASTQALLSEQYF.

V is TRBV28 and J is TRBJ2-2; D not certain. Trimming removed 6 bases from V and 3 bases from J, with 8 bases in between. Germline V gives CDR1 MDHEN, CDR2 SYDVKM. The CDR3 loop spans 13 amino acids. The chain's CDR3 is CASRRWDTGELFF. CDR3 in DNA: TGTGCCAGCAGGAGGTGGGACACCGGGGAGCTGTTTTTT.

This clone was observed a single time. The chain carries TRBV7-9 and TRBJ1-2; a possible D gene is TRBD1 (5 bases). Germline CDR1 and CDR2: SEHNR and FQNEAQ (reference sequence). The V gene lost 5 bases and the J gene lost 7 bases, with 11 bases spanning the gap. The CDR3 covers 12 residues. As DNA, the CDR3 is TGTGCCAGCAGCGCGGGGGGTACTGGCTACACCTTC. Encoded protein: CASSAGGTGYTF.

V and J are TRBV2 and TRBJ2-1, with D tentatively TRBD1 (6 bases). Deletions cut 6 bases from V and 0 bases from J, with 12 bases between. Germline CDR1 reads SNHLY; CDR2 reads FYNNEI. CDR3 size: 15 residues. CDR3 DNA sequence: TGTGCCAGCAGACTCGGACAGAGCTCCTACAATGAGCAGTTCTTC. This codes for CASRLGQSSYNEQFF.

Note on this clone: A read error may produce the germline difference seen at one junction end. This chain connects TRBV12-3 or TRBV12-4 to TRBJ2-5; 13 bases agree with TRBD2. The CDR3 length is 12 residues. Here the CDR3 reads CASSLGLAGANF. The CDR3 bases are TGTGCCAGCAGTCTCGGACTAGCGGGGGCTAACTTC.

Comment on this clone: The sample holds other DNA sequences that translate to the same CDR3. The chain has TRBV18 and TRBJ2-5; D is perhaps TRBD1 (6 bases). V lost 1 base to trimming and J lost 1 base, with 10 bases between them. The CDR3 sequence is 15 residues long. Looked up from germline, CDR1 is KGHSH and CDR2 is LQKENI. CDR3 nucleotides: TGTGCCAGCTCACCACGAACAGGGACCCAAGAGACCCAGTACTTC. The encoded protein is CASSPRTGTQETQYF.

V usage is TRBV5-1 and J usage is TRBJ1-4; D not certain. Germline assignment: CDR1 SGHRS and CDR2 YFSETQ. The CDR3 loop spans 15 amino acids. The V end was cut by 0 bases, the J end by 3 bases, with 9 bases between. Here the CDR3 DNA reads TGCGCCAGCAGCTTGGTCGGGAGTCCTAATGAAAAACTGTTTTTT. Amino acid sequence: CASSLVGSPNEKLFF.

The rearrangement uses TRBV7-9 and TRBJ2-7, with TRBD1 matching over 11 bases. Per the germline V gene, CDR1 is SEHNR and CDR2 is FQNEAQ (reference sequence). The CDR3 loop spans 16 amino acids. The V segment lost 5 bases and the J segment 5 bases; nucleotides outside the gene matches: 11. This CDR3 is CASSPDRGQGLDEQYF. Written as DNA, the CDR3 is TGTGCCAGCAGCCCGGACAGGGGGCAAGGGTTGGACGAGCAGTACTTC.

V usage is TRBV28 and J usage is TRBJ1-2; no definite D call. V was clipped by 2 bases and J by 3 bases, with 13 bases between them. Germline V gene sequence: CDR1 MDHEN, CDR2 SYDVKM. CDR3 length: 15 residues. CDR3 coding DNA: TGTGCCAGCAGTTTACGAGGGCAGCCCTACTATGGCTACACCTTC. It yields the protein CASSLRGQPYYGYTF.

The CDR3 sequence: CASSFSGMNTEAFF. In nucleotides, the CDR3 is TGTGCCAGCAGCTTTTCGGGGATGAACACTGAAGCTTTCTTT. The rearrangement uses TRBV5-5 and TRBJ1-1; D ambiguous. V was clipped by 2 bases and J by 0 bases, with 8 bases between them. CDR3 length equals 14 residues. Germline CDR1 and CDR2: SGHKS and YYEKEE (reference sequence).

The V call is TRBV7-2, the J call TRBJ2-7; 9 bases fit TRBD1. Trimming at V came to 4 bases and at J to 2 bases, leaving 3 bases not matched to a gene. The CDR3 is 14 amino acids. Germline CDR1 reads SGHTA; CDR2 reads FQGNSA. In nucleotides, the CDR3 is TGTGCCAGCAGCTCCGGACAGGGGCCCTACGAGCAGTACTTC. Residues: CASSSGQGPYEQYF.

The J gene is TRBJ1-6, the V gene TRBV6-6; D possibly corresponds to TRBD1 (5 bases). Germline assignment: CDR1 MNHNY and CDR2 SVGAGI (reference sequence). The CDR3 consists of 15 residues. Trimming removed 10 bases at V and 7 bases at J, with 20 bases between. CDR3 region: CATSPLPGGNSPLHF. The CDR3 nucleotides are TGTGCCACCAGCCCATTACCGGGGGGGAATTCACCCCTCCACTTT.

The rearrangement uses TRBV3-1 (or the pseudogene TRBV3-2) and TRBJ1-5, with 8 bases lining up with TRBD1. CDR1 and CDR2 (germline): LGHDT, YNNKEL (reference sequence). CDR3 size: 15 residues. Unmatched junction bases numbered 10, after V lost 4 bases and J lost 8 bases. This CDR3 is CASSPGQGALEPQHF. The DNA of the CDR3 is TGTGCCAGCAGCCCTGGACAGGGCGCCTTGGAGCCCCAGCATTTT.

This chain links TRBV15 with TRBJ1-2; D is perhaps TRBD1 (5 bases). This CDR3 is 15 amino acids long. Germline V lookup: CDR1 LNHNV, CDR2 YYDKDF (reference sequence). Trimming took 5 bases from V and 1 from J, leaving 14 bases between them. The CDR3 nucleotides are TGTGCCACCAGCCGAATAAAAGGGGTTAACTATGGCTACACCTTC. It yields the protein CATSRIKGVNYGYTF.

In this sample, this clone turned up once. V usage is TRBV7-8 and J usage is TRBJ1-2, with TRBD1 as a possible D gene (6 bases). The CDR3 has 13 residues. Trimming stripped 4 bases from V and 2 bases from J, with 8 bases between. The germline CDR1 and CDR2 sequences are SGHVS and FQNEAQ. The CDR3 region has the DNA TGTGCCAGCAGCTGGGACACAAACTATGGCTACACCTTC. Protein: CASSWDTNYGYTF. Full variable domain (outside the CDR3, taken from reference TRBV7-8 and TRBJ1-2): GAGVSQSPRYKVAKRGQDVALRCDPISGHVSLFWYQQALGQGPEFLTYFQNEAQLDKSGLPSDRFFAERPEGSVSTLKIQRTQQEDSAVYLCASSWDTNYGYTFGSGTRLTVV.

The chain combines TRBV12-3 or TRBV12-4 with TRBJ2-5; tentative D call: TRBD1 (5 bases). V was cut by 3 bases and J by 7 bases, with 12 bases left in between. The CDR3 is 13 residues long. CDR3 DNA sequence: TGTGCCAGCAGTTTGACAGACCCGGGGACCCAGTACTTC. Protein sequence: CASSLTDPGTQYF.

This rearrangement joins TRBV4-2 to TRBJ2-1; the D gene is possibly TRBD2 (5 bases). The CDR3 length is 12 residues. V gave up 4 bases and J gave up 7 bases, with 8 bases separating them. CDR1 and CDR2 (germline): LGHNA, YNFKEQ. The CDR3: CASSPPGNEQFF. The CDR3 nucleotides read TGTGCCAGCAGCCCCCCGGGGAATGAGCAGTTCTTC.

CDR3 sequence: CASSPGGGSYEQYF. CDR3 nucleotides: TGTGCCAGCAGTCCGGGGGGGGGCTCCTACGAGCAGTACTTC. V is TRBV6-5 and J is TRBJ2-7; 8 bases agree with TRBD2. Trimming at V came to 5 bases and at J to 0 bases, leaving 3 bases not matched to a gene. Per the germline V gene, CDR1 is MNHEY and CDR2 is SVGAGI. This CDR3 has 14 residues.